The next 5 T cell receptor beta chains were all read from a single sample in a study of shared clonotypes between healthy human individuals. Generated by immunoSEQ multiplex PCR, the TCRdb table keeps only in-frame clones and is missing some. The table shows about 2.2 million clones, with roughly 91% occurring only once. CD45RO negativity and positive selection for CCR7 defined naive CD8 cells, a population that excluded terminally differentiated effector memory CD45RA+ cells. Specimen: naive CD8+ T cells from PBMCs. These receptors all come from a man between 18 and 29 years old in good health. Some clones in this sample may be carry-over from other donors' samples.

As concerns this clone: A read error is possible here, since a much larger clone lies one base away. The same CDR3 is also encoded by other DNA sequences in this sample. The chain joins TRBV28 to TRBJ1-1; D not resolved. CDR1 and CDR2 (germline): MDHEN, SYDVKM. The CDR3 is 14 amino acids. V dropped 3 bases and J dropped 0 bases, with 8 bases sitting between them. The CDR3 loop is CASSFGGMNTEAFF. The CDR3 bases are TGTGCCAGCAGTTTTGGCGGGATGAACACTGAAGCTTTCTTT.

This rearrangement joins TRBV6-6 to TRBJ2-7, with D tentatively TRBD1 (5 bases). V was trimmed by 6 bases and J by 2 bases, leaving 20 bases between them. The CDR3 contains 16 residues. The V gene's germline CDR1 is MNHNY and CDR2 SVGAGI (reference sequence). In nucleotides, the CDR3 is TGTGCCAGCAGCGCTTTCACCCCGGACAAACCCTACGAGCAGTACTTC. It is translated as CASSAFTPDKPYEQYF.

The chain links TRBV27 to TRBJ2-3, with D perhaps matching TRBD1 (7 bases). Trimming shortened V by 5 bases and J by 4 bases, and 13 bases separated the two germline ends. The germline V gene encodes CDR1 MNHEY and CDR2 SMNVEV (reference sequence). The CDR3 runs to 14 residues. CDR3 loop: CASSGGTAPDTQYF. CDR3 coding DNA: TGTGCCAGCAGTGGGGGGACAGCCCCAGATACGCAGTATTTT.

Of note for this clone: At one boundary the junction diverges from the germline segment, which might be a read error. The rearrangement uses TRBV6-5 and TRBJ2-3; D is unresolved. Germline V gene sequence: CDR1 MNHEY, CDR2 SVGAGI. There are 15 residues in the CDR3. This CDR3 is CASSYSPFSRDTQYF. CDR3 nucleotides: TGTGCCAGCAGTTACTCGCCCTTTAGCAGAGATACGCAGTATTTT.

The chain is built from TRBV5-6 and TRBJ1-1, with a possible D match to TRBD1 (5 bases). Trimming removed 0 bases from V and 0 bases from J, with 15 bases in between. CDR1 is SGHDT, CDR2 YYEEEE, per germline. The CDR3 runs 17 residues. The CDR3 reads CASSLALMGLMNTEAFF. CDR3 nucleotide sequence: TGTGCCAGCAGCTTGGCTCTTATGGGACTTATGAACACTGAAGCTTTCTTT.